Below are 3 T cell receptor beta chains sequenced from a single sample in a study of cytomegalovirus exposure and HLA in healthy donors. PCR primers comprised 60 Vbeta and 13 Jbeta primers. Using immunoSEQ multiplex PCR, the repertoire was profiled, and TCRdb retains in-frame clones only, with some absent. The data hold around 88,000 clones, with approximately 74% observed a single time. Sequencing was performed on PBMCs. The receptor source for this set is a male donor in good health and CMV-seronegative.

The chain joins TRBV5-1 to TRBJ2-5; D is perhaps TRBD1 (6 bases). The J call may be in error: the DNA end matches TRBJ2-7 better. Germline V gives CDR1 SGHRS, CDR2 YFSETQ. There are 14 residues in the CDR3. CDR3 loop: CASSPTGTPYEQYF. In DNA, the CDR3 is TGCGCCAGCAGCCCCACAGGGACCCCCTACGAGCAGTACTTC.

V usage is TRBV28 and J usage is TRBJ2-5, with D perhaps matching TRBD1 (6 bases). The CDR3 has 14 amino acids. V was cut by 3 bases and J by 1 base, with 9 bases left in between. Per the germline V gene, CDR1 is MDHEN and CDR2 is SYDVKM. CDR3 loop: CASSFQTGQETQYF. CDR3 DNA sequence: TGTGCCAGCAGTTTCCAGACAGGCCAAGAGACCCAGTACTTC.

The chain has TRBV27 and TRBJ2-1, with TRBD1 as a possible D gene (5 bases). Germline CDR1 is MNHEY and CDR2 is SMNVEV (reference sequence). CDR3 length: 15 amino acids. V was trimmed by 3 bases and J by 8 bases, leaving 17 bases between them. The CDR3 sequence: CASSFHRIQGYEQFF. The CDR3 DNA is TGTGCCAGCAGTTTCCACCGAATTCAGGGCTATGAGCAGTTCTTC.